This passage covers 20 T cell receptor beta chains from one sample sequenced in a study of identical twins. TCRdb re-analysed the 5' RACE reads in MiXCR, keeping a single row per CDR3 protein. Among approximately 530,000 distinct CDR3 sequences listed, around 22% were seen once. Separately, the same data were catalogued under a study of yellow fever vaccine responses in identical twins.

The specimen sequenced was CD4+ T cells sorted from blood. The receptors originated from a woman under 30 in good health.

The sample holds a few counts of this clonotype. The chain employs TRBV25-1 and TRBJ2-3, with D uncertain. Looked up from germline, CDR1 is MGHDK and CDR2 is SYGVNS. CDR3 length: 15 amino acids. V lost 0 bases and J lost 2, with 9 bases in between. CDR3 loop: CASSEYNLLTDTQYF. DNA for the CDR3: TGTGCCAGCAGTGAATATAATCTCCTCACAGATACGCAGTATTTT.

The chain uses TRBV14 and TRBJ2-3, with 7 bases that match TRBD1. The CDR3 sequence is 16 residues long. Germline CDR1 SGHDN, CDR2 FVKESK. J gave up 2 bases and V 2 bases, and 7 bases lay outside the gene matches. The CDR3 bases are TGTGCCAGCAGCCAACTTGGACAGGCGGACACAGATACGCAGTATTTT. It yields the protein CASSQLGQADTDTQYF.

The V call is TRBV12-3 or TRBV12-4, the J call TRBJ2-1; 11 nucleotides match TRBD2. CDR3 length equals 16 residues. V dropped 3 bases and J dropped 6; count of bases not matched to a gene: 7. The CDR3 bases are TGTGCCAGCAGTTTCGGGCTTACTAGCGGGGGCAATGAGCAGTTCTTC. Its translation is CASSFGLTSGGNEQFF.

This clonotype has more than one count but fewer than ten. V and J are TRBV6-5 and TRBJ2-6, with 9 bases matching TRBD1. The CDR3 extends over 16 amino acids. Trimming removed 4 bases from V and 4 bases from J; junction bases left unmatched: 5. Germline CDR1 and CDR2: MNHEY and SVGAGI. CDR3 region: CASSLQGAPGANVLTF. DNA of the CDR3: TGTGCCAGCAGTTTACAGGGGGCGCCCGGGGCCAACGTCCTGACTTTC.

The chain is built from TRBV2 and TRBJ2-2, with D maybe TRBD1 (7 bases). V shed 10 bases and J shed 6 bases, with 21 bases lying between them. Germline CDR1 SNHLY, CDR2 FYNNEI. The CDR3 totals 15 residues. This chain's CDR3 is CAISETRGHAGELFF. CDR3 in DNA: TGTGCCATCTCCGAGACTAGGGGGCACGCCGGGGAGCTGTTTTTT.

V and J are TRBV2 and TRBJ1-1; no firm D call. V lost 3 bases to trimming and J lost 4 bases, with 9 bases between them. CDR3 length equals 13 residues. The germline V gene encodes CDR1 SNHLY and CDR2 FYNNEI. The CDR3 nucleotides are TGTGCCAGCAGTGAGGAGGGTGGCACTGAAGCTTTCTTT. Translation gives CASSEEGGTEAFF.

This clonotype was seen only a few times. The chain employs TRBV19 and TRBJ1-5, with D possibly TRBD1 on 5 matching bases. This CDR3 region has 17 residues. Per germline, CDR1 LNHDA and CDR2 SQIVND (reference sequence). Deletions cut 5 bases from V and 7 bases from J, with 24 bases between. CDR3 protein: CASSLTGGQGARQPQHF. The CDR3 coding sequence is TGTGCCAGTAGTCTCACCGGGGGTCAGGGAGCGAGACAGCCCCAGCATTTT. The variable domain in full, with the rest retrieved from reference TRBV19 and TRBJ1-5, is DGGITQSPKYLFRKEGQNVTLSCEQNLNHDAMYWYRQDPGQGLRLIYYSQIVNDFQKGDIAEGYSVSREKKESFPLTVTSAQKNPTAFYLCASSLTGGQGARQPQHFGDGTRLSIL.

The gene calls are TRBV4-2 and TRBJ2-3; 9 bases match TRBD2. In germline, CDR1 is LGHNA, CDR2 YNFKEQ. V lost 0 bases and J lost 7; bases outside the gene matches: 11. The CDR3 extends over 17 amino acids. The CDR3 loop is CASSQDIGTSKPNTQYF. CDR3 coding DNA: TGTGCCAGCAGCCAAGATATCGGGACTAGCAAACCGAATACGCAGTATTTT.

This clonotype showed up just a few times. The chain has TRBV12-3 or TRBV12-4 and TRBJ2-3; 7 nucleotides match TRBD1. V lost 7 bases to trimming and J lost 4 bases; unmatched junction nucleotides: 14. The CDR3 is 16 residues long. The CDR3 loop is CASIKQQGLGADTQYF. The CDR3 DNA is TGTGCCAGCATCAAACAACAGGGGCTAGGGGCAGATACGCAGTATTTT.

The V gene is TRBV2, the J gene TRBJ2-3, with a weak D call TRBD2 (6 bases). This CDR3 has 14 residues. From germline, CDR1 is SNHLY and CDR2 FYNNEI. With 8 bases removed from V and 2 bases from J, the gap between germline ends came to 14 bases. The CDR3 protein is CASSATRNTDTQYF. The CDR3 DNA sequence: TGTGCCAGCTCGGCGACTAGGAACACAGATACGCAGTATTTT.

CDR3 amino acids: CASSPRQGAEAFF. CDR3 bases: TGTGCCAGCAGTCCTAGACAGGGGGCTGAAGCTTTCTTT. V gene TRBV7-9 combines with J gene TRBJ1-1, with 9 bases identical to TRBD1. CDR3 length: 13 amino acids. The V gene end was trimmed by 6 bases and the J gene end by 6 bases; junction bases not matched to a gene: 5. From germline, CDR1 is SEHNR and CDR2 FQNEAQ (reference sequence).

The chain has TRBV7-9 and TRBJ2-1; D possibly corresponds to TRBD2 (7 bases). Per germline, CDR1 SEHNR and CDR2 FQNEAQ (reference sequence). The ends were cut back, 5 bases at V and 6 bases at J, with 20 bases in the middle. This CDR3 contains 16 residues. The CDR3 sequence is CASSPYVGGPVNEQFF. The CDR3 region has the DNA TGTGCCAGCAGCCCGTATGTCGGGGGGCCGGTCAATGAGCAGTTCTTC.

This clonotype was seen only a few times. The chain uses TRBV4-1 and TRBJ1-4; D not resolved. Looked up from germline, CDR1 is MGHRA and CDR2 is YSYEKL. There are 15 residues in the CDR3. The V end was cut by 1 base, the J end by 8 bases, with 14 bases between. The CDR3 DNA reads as TGCGCCAGCAGCCAAGCCCTGGTTGGAGAGGAAAAACTGTTTTTT. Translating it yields CASSQALVGEEKLFF.

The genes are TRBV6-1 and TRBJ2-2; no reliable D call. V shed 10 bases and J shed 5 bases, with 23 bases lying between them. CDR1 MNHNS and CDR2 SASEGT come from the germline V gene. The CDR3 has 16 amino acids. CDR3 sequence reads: CATSRPLVGLTGELFF. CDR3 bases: TGTGCCACCTCTCGCCCCCTCGTAGGATTAACCGGGGAGCTGTTTTTT.

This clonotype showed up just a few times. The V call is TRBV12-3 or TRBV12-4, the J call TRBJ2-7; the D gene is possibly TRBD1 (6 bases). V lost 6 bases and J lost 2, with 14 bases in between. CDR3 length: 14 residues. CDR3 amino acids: CASSPDRIAYEQYF. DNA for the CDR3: TGTGCCAGCAGCCCAGACAGGATAGCCTACGAGCAGTACTTC.

The DNA of the CDR3 is TGTGCCAGCTCACCACCGCGAACAGGGAAAACCTCTGGAAACACCATATATTTT. Translating it yields CASSPPRTGKTSGNTIYF. The chain links TRBV18 to TRBJ1-3; TRBD1 might be the D (6 bases). Germline values: CDR1 KGHSH, CDR2 LQKENI. The CDR3 has 18 residues. Trimming left V 0 bases short and J 0 bases short, with 15 bases between.

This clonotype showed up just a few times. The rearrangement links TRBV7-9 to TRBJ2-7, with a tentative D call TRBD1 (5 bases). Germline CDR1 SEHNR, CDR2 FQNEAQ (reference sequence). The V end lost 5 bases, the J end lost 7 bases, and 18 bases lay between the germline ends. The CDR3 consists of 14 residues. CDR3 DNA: TGTGCCAGCAGCGAAGATGGCAGGGTGTCGGAGCAGTACTTC. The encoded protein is CASSEDGRVSEQYF.

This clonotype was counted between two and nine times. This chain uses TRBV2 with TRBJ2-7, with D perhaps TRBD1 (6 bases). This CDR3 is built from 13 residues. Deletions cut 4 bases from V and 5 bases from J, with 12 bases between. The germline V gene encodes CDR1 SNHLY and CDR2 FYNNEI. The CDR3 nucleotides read TGTGCCAGCAGTGGGCAGGGGCCCCACGAGCAGTACGTC. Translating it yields CASSGQGPHEQYV.

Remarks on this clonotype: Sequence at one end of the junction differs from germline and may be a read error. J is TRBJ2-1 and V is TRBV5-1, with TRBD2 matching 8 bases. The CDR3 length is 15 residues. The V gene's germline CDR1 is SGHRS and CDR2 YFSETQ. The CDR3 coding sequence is TGCGCCAGCAGCACGTACGACGGGGGGGGTGGTGAGCATTTCTTC. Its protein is CASSTYDGGGGEHFF.

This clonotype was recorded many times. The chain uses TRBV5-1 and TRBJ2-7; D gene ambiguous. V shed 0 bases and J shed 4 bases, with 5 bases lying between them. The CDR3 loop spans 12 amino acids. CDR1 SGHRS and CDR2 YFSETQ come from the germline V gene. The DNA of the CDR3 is TGCGCCAGCAGCTTGGAAGATTACGAGCAGTACTTC. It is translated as CASSLEDYEQYF.